This TCR beta chain was identified during a study of T cells in Graves' hyperthyroidism and ophthalmopathy. Overall study findings and caveats: Peripheral blood also featured most of the thyroid clonotypes expanded above 0.001.

CDR3 length equals 13 residues. Trimming took off 5 bases at V and 4 bases at J, with 11 bases between the two ends. From germline, CDR1 is SGHVS and CDR2 FNYEAQ. Used for diagnoses were clinical symptoms, serum thyroxine and TRAb, thyroid ultrasound and orbital computed tomography. Comment on this clonotype: What it recognizes is unknown.

The investigators amplified TCR beta CDR3 regions from RNA transcripts. A set of HTBI primers served as the primers for a first-round RT-PCR of the TCR CDR3. One entry per CDR3 protein results from TCRdb running MiXCR on the multiplex PCR reads. The sample has about 840,000 distinct CDR3 sequences, over 35% seen once. Sequencing used blood. The chain uses TRBV7-6 and TRBJ1-1; no firm D call. This TCR came from a man younger than 30 with Graves' hyperthyroidism. The CDR3 bases are TGTGCCAGCAGCGGATACATTTCCACTGAAGCTTTCTTT. This codes for CASSGYISTEAFF.